This TCR beta chain was documented in a study of Graves' ophthalmopathy and Graves' hyperthyroidism (dated by TCRdb to 2016 to 2018). Looking at the study overall: Peripheral blood was collected before any treatment was given, at the time of initial diagnosis. To tell Graves' ophthalmopathy apart from Graves' hyperthyroidism, and to predict which patients would progress to ophthalmopathy, the study relied on TCR beta repertoire signatures. In total, 135 blood samples were TCR-sequenced: under 45 ophthalmopathy, some 80 hyperthyroidism and some 17 hyperthyroidism-to-ophthalmopathy patients. To explore V-J signatures that separate ophthalmopathy from hyperthyroidism, a discovery set of about 100 patients was enrolled, consisting of 40 to 45 with ophthalmopathy and some 56 with stable hyperthyroidism. An independent validation cohort comprised around 19 hyperthyroidism patients and over 15 patients who later progressed from hyperthyroidism to ophthalmopathy. In over 5 hyperthyroidism patients, the T-cell repertoires found in thyroid tissue were compared with those found in blood. Following sample collection, hyperthyroidism patients were given methimazole at a starting dose of 30 mg daily, and ophthalmopathy patients were given high-dose intravenous methylprednisolone. The paper's findings and limits, for the study overall: In cross-validation, the 13-signature model distinguished ophthalmopathy from stable hyperthyroidism with 85% to 90% sensitivity and 81% to 83% specificity, and in the test set the corresponding values were around 80% and 75%. In validation, the model predicted ophthalmopathy progression with about 70% sensitivity and approximately 72% specificity; 12 predicted patients were CT-confirmed with GO in a median of approximately 6.5 months. Sample size was not statistically predetermined, and group allocation was not concealed from the investigators. Among expanded thyroid clonotypes with frequency above 0.001, most also showed up in blood, which suggests that blood repertoires may reflect the thyroid immune response.

Ophthalmopathy patients had moderately to severely active disease, Clinical Activity Score of at least 3, NOSPECS grade of at least 4, and disease duration under 3 months. Patients with other autoimmune diseases, uncontrolled infections, pregnancy or lactation were excluded. Clinical symptoms, serum thyroxine, TRAb, thyroid ultrasound and orbital computed tomography formed the basis of the diagnosis. Ficoll-Paque density gradient centrifugation was used to isolate PBMCs from about 9 ml of fresh peripheral blood. Trizol reagent was used to extract the total RNA, and its quality was then checked on an Agilent 2100 Bioanalyzer. For repertoire sequencing, TCR beta CDR3 regions were amplified from RNA transcripts. The first round was an RT-PCR using HTBI primers with the Qiagen OneStep RT-PCR kit, and this first round was followed by a second-round multiplex PCR, then size selection and purification. The libraries underwent paired-end sequencing with 100 bp reads on an Illumina HiSeq2000. As for how the authors treated the data: SOAPnuke was used to process the reads, removing any read that contained adapters or uncalled bases, had a mean Phred below 15, or lacked an exact match to the constant primer or identifier. COPE v1.2.5 was used to merge high-quality paired reads. Unique nucleotide sequences were defined as clonotypes and aligned to IMGT TRB V, D and J references using MiTCR v1.1. Analysis was restricted to V-J combinations with a frequency above 0.0001, which covered roughly 99% of repertoires. For each V-J combination, a TCR clonal expansion and chaos score was defined as F50 clonal expansion divided by the chaos observed in the TCRdist matrix. Features were reduced by Welch's t-statistics and random forest to over 10 V-J combinations, which fed a naive Bayes classifier. Thyroid-blood repertoire similarity was quantified with the Morisita-Horn index. TCRdb took the public reads, trimmed them with fastp at Q25, ran MiXCR for clone calling and kept in-frame beta chains. Entries are consolidated by CDR3 protein sequence, retaining the most common genes and DNA. These V and J calls rely on TCRdb rather than the paper's analysis. The sample includes around 40,000 distinct CDR3 sequences, with under 65% observed a single time. The top ten constitute around 18% of the sample.

In the case of this clonotype: Its antigen is currently not known. No base qualities exist here, and no much larger clone lies one base off it.

The CDR3 goes from the cysteine to the phenylalanine over 15 residues. Just CDR3 DNA is preserved here, 45 bases in frame from base 1. According to the germline V gene, CDR1 reads SGHRS and CDR2 reads YFSETQ. Trimming takes 2 bases from V and 0 bases from J, and the germline ends sit 12 bases apart. The sequence is built from TRBV5-1 and TRBJ2-7; confidence is insufficient to name the D gene. Material: peripheral blood. This receptor was taken from an adult man with Graves' ophthalmopathy. The CDR3 region: CASSLSFRSSYEQYF. The bases read TGCGCCAGCAGCTTAAGTTTCAGGAGCTCCTACGAGCAGTACTTC.